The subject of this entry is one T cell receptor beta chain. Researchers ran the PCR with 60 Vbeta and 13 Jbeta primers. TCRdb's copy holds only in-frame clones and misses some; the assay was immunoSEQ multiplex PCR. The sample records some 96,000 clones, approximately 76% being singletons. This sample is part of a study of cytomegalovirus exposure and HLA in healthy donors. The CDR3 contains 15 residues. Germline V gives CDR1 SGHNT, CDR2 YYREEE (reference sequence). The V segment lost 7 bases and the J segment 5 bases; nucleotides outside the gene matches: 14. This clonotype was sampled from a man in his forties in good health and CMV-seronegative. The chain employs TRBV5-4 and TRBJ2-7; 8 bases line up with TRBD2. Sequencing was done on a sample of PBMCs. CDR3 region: CASCVPGGAIDEQYF. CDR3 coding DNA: TGTGCCAGCTGCGTACCGGGGGGGGCGATAGACGAGCAGTACTTC. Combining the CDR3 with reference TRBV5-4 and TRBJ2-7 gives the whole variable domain ETGVTQSPTHLIKTRGQQVTLRCSSQSGHNTVSWYQQALGQGPQFIFQYYREEENGRGNFPPRFSGLQFPNYSSELNVNALELDDSALYLCASCVPGGAIDEQYFGPGTRLTVT.